This paragraph covers one T cell receptor (beta chain) sequence. The data belong to a study of blood T cell repertoires in COVID-19. Across the whole study: The study drew acute and convalescent COVID-19 samples from the United States, Italy and Spain. Sample material is recorded as cDNA or gDNA derived from T cells, B-cell-depleted T cells, or PBMCs.

The CDR3 sequence is 16 residues long. Germline assignment: CDR1 LNHDA and CDR2 SQIVND (reference sequence). V gave up 10 bases and J gave up 0 bases; unmatched junction bases: 9. Per the authors' pipeline: Scientists estimated how many nucleated cells there were by amplifying reference gene primers. Clones were sequenced by immunoSEQ multiplex PCR, and TCRdb holds only the in-frame ones, with some missing. That table supplies the V and J calls and clone size; D and trimming were determined from the DNA. This sample yields around 130,000 clones, of which 75% to 90% are seen a single time; about 4.7% belongs to the top ten.

The sequencing sample was made of peripheral blood. This receptor was identified in a man between 40 and 49 years old with acute or convalescent COVID-19. The chain combines TRBV19 with TRBJ2-6, with 7 bases lining up with TRBD1. The CDR3 sequence: CATSTGLRSGANVLTF. In DNA form, the CDR3 reads TGTGCCACCTCGACAGGGTTGCGCTCTGGGGCCAACGTCCTGACTTTC.